The 29 T cell receptor beta chains in this list originate from one sample, sequenced in a study of T cells in Graves' hyperthyroidism and ophthalmopathy. TCR beta CDR3 regions were amplified from RNA. Initially, a first-round RT-PCR of the TCR CDR3 employed the HTBI primer set. TCRdb used MiXCR to reprocess the multiplex PCR reads, holding one entry per CDR3 protein. The sample records some 360,000 distinct CDR3 sequences, around 14% being singletons. Sequenced: blood. Receptor source: a woman aged 55-70 years with Graves' hyperthyroidism.

This chain links TRBV24-1 with TRBJ1-1; 7 bases are a match to TRBD1. J was trimmed by 0 bases and V by 4 bases; bases with no gene match: 4. This CDR3 region has 15 residues. Germline CDR1 is KGHDR and CDR2 is SFDVKD. As DNA, the CDR3 is TGTGCCACCAGTGACCCGACAGGGCTGAACACTGAAGCTTTCTTT. This gives the protein CATSDPTGLNTEAFF.

The CDR3: CASQLAGGSTGELFF. The CDR3 coding sequence is TGTGCCAGTCAACTAGCGGGAGGTTCTACCGGGGAGCTGTTTTTT. V and J are TRBV19 and TRBJ2-2, with 12 bases matching TRBD2. Germline V gives CDR1 LNHDA, CDR2 SQIVND (reference sequence). The length of the CDR3 is 15 residues. J lost 5 bases, V lost 8 bases, and 6 bases had no gene match.

This clonotype was picked up many times. V usage is TRBV7-6 and J usage is TRBJ2-3, with 10 bases matching TRBD2. This CDR3 spans 16 amino acids. With V trimmed by 0 bases and J by 4 bases, 4 bases remained unmatched. Germline-derived CDR1 and CDR2 are SGHVS and FNYEAQ. The CDR3 spells CASSLARLAGSDTQYF. The DNA of the CDR3 is TGTGCCAGCAGCTTAGCGCGACTAGCGGGTTCAGATACGCAGTATTTT.

This clonotype showed up many times. The chain uses TRBV5-1 and TRBJ2-1, with 9 bases lining up with TRBD2. Germline CDR1 is SGHRS and CDR2 is YFSETQ. Trimming took 4 bases from V and 7 from J; bases not matched to a gene: 9. The CDR3 has 15 amino acids. CDR3 loop: CASSPRLAARNEQFF. The CDR3 DNA reads TGCGCCAGCAGCCCCAGACTAGCGGCAAGGAATGAGCAGTTCTTC.

At least ten counts were recorded for this clonotype. This chain links TRBV7-9 with TRBJ2-2; D is undetermined. CDR1 is SEHNR, CDR2 FQNEAQ, per germline (reference sequence). The V end lost 2 bases, the J end lost 7 bases, and 8 bases lay between the germline ends. The CDR3 has 13 residues. The CDR3 nucleotides read TGTGCCAGCAGCTTAAATAACGGCGGGGAGCTGTTTTTT. It codes for CASSLNNGGELFF.

This clonotype was counted many times. V usage is TRBV7-2 and J usage is TRBJ2-1; TRBD2 might be the D (6 bases). V was cut by 7 bases and J by 1 base, with 14 bases left in between. Germline CDR1 reads SGHTA; CDR2 reads FQGNSA. This CDR3 has 15 amino acids. Here the CDR3 reads CASTGDFLSYNEQFF. CDR3 DNA sequence: TGTGCCAGCACCGGGGACTTTCTTTCCTACAATGAGCAGTTCTTC.

This clonotype was seen repeatedly, ten times or more. V and J are TRBV2 and TRBJ2-4, with D unclear. The germline CDR1 and CDR2 sequences are SNHLY and FYNNEI. The V end lost 10 bases, the J end lost 0 bases, and 10 bases lay between the germline ends. There are 13 residues in the CDR3. Here the CDR3 reads CAILQLAKNIQYF. The CDR3 region has the DNA TGTGCCATCCTACAGCTAGCCAAAAACATTCAGTACTTC.

The genes are TRBV19 and TRBJ1-1, with D tentatively TRBD1 (5 bases). Germline CDR1 reads LNHDA; CDR2 reads SQIVND (reference sequence). This CDR3 is built from 14 residues. Trimming pared 7 bases from V and 2 bases from J, leaving 14 bases between. CDR3 in DNA: TGTGCCAGTACTGCAGGGCCCTTAAACACTGAAGCTTTCTTT. Protein: CASTAGPLNTEAFF.

This clonotype was counted many times. This chain connects TRBV10-3 to TRBJ1-2; perhaps TRBD1 as D (5 bases). This CDR3 has 19 residues. The V and J ends lost 0 bases and 3 bases respectively, with 23 bases between them. Germline V lookup: CDR1 ENHRY, CDR2 SYGVKD. CDR3: CAISESVAGSFRADYGYTF. In nucleotides, the CDR3 is TGTGCCATCAGTGAGTCAGTGGCAGGCTCGTTCAGGGCAGACTATGGCTACACCTTC.

This clonotype has at least ten counts. The chain is built from TRBV11-3 and TRBJ1-1; D is perhaps TRBD1 (5 bases). The CDR3 has 14 residues. Germline loops: CDR1 SGHNT, CDR2 YENEEA. V shed 1 base and J shed 5 bases, with 11 bases lying between them. The CDR3 nucleotides are TGTGCCAGCAGCTTAGGGGGCTCGTGGACTGAAGCTTTCTTT. It codes for CASSLGGSWTEAFF.

This clonotype occurred many times. The gene calls are TRBV30 and TRBJ1-3; possible D gene TRBD1, 5 bases. The CDR3 totals 15 residues. With 0 bases removed from V and 2 bases from J, the gap between germline ends came to 11 bases. Germline-derived CDR1 and CDR2 are GTSNPN and SVGIG (reference sequence). CDR3 sequence (DNA): TGTGCCTGGAGTGTGGGCAGGGTGACTGGAAACACCATATATTTT. It encodes CAWSVGRVTGNTIYF.

This clonotype was counted only a few times. V is TRBV7-8 and J is TRBJ2-2; 11 positions agree with TRBD2. V lost 1 base to trimming and J lost 7 bases; unmatched junction nucleotides: 5. This CDR3 comprises 16 residues. CDR1 SGHVS and CDR2 FQNEAQ come from the germline V gene. CDR3 sequence (DNA): TGTGCCAGCAGCTTAGGGCTAGCGGGAGGAGACGGGGAGCTGTTTTTT. The encoded protein is CASSLGLAGGDGELFF.

This clonotype was observed at least ten times. This chain joins TRBV20-1 and TRBJ1-5, with 10 bases lining up with TRBD1. This CDR3 has 14 residues. Germline V gene lookup returns CDR1 DFQATT and CDR2 SNEGSKA (reference sequence). V was pared by 6 bases and J by 6 bases, with 8 bases of the junction left unmatched. CDR3 sequence reads: CSAIGTGDSQPQHF. The CDR3 DNA is TGCAGTGCAATCGGGACAGGGGACAGTCAGCCCCAGCATTTT.

This rearrangement joins TRBV3-1 to TRBJ2-4, with 8 bases lining up with TRBD1. The CDR3 is 13 amino acids. V lost 2 bases and J lost 9; bases outside the gene matches: 3. Germline V gene data show CDR1 as LGHDT and CDR2 as YNNKEL (reference sequence). The CDR3 nucleotides read TGTGCCAGCAGCCAATACAGGGGGAGCATTCAGTACTTC. Translating gives CASSQYRGSIQYF. Based on the CDR3 plus reference TRBV3-1 and TRBJ2-4, the full variable domain is DTAVSQTPKYLVTQMGNDKSIKCEQNLGHDTMYWYKQDSKKFLKIMFSYNNKELIINETVPNRFSPKSPDKAHLNLHINSLELGDSAVYFCASSQYRGSIQYFGAGTRLSVL.

This clonotype appeared many times. The gene calls are TRBV12-3 or TRBV12-4 and TRBJ2-3; 8 nucleotides align to TRBD1. V lost 2 bases to trimming and J lost 6 bases; unmatched junction nucleotides: 10. This CDR3 is 16 amino acids long. CDR3: CASSLSRQGTTDTQYF. In DNA form, the CDR3 reads TGTGCCAGCAGTTTATCCCGACAGGGGACAACCGATACGCAGTATTTT.

The table lists this clonotype with a count of one. A much larger clone lies one base from this, so it may be a read error. The chain is built from TRBV28 and TRBJ2-7, with D uncertain. The CDR3 contains 12 residues. Per germline, CDR1 MDHEN and CDR2 SYDVKM. The CDR3 region is CASGLSSREQYF. CDR3 sequence (DNA): TGTGCCAGCGGTTTATCCTCTAGGGAGCAGTACTTC.

This chain connects TRBV5-6 to TRBJ1-6; possibly TRBD1 for D (5 bases). V was trimmed by 4 bases and J by 6 bases, leaving 11 bases between them. Germline V gene sequence: CDR1 SGHDT, CDR2 YYEEEE. The CDR3 is 14 residues long. The CDR3: CASSGGQINSPLHF. The CDR3 DNA sequence: TGTGCCAGCAGCGGGGGTCAGATTAATTCACCCCTCCACTTT. Complete variable domain (other parts from reference TRBV5-6 and TRBJ1-6): DAGVTQSPTHLIKTRGQQVTLRCSPKSGHDTVSWYQQALGQGPQFIFQYYEEEERQRGNFPDRFSGHQFPNYSSELNVNALLLGDSALYLCASSGGQINSPLHFGNGTRLTVT.

The V gene is TRBV16, the J gene TRBJ2-7, with D possibly called TRBD1 or TRBD2 (5 bases each). The germline V gene encodes CDR1 KGHSY and CDR2 FQNENV. This CDR3 has 13 residues. The ends were cut back, 7 bases at V and 7 bases at J, with 17 bases in the middle. The CDR3 DNA sequence: TGTGCCAGCACCACGGGACCTTCTTGGGAGCAGTACTTC. It is translated as CASTTGPSWEQYF.

The chain couples TRBV28 to TRBJ2-1; TRBD2 aligns across 10 bases. With 6 bases clipped from V and 4 bases from J, the junction kept 9 bases outside the gene matches. CDR3 size: 16 residues. Germline assignment: CDR1 MDHEN and CDR2 SYDVKM. The CDR3 is CASSPPGLAAYNEQFF. CDR3 bases: TGTGCCAGCAGCCCCCCCGGACTAGCGGCTTACAATGAGCAGTTCTTC.

This clonotype was recorded at least ten times. The chain uses TRBV5-1 and TRBJ2-1; 9 bases fit TRBD1. Germline V lookup: CDR1 SGHRS, CDR2 YFSETQ. The CDR3 sequence is 16 residues long. The J segment lost 2 bases and the V segment lost 4 bases, leaving 7 bases of the junction unmatched. This CDR3 reads CASSGGQGFAYNEQFF. The CDR3 DNA is TGCGCCAGCAGCGGAGGACAGGGGTTCGCCTACAATGAGCAGTTCTTC.

This clonotype was counted many times. The chain recombines TRBV5-1 with TRBJ2-6, with D uncertain. Germline V CDR1 and CDR2: SGHRS, YFSETQ. The CDR3 consists of 16 residues. Trimming pared 4 bases from V and 1 base from J, leaving 12 bases between. CDR3 nucleotides: TGCGCCAGCAGCATGACCCTGGGGTCTGGGGCCAACGTCCTGACTTTC. This translates into CASSMTLGSGANVLTF.

The chain is built from TRBV7-3 and TRBJ2-7, with D perhaps TRBD2 (6 bases). CDR3 length equals 13 residues. Germline V lookup: CDR1 SGHTA, CDR2 FQGTGA. V lost 5 bases and J 6 bases, leaving 14 bases between the germline ends. DNA of the CDR3: TGTGCCAGCAGCCAGACTGGGGACTCCGAGCAGTACTTC. Translation: CASSQTGDSEQYF.

This clonotype was counted ten times or more. The rearrangement links TRBV12-3 or TRBV12-4 to TRBJ1-6; D may be TRBD1 (6 bases). This CDR3 has 15 amino acids. Trimming took off 6 bases at V and 8 bases at J, with 17 bases between the two ends. The CDR3, as DNA: TGTGCCAGCAGCCGGGGGCGGGAGCTGGATTCACCCCTCCACTTT. It encodes CASSRGRELDSPLHF.

This clonotype was observed many times. This chain joins TRBV6-1 and TRBJ2-5; perhaps D is TRBD1 or TRBD2 (5 bases each). The CDR3 totals 12 residues. The V gene's germline CDR1 is MNHNS and CDR2 SASEGT. V was clipped by 6 bases and J by 5 bases, with 10 bases between them. The CDR3 region has the DNA TGTGCCAGCAGAAGGGGCGGGGAGACCCAGTACTTC. Its translation is CASRRGGETQYF.

This clonotype turned up a few times. This may stem from a read error, because a much larger clone lies one nucleotide away. The chain uses TRBV6-1 and TRBJ1-1; D is unclear. CDR3 length equals 13 residues. Germline V gene sequence: CDR1 MNHNS, CDR2 SASEGT. The CDR3 reads CASSYLMNTGAFF. CDR3 nucleotide sequence: TGTGCCAGCAGTTATCTTATGAACACTGGAGCTTTCTTT.

This sequence joins TRBV5-5 and TRBJ1-5; 10 nucleotides align to TRBD1. Germline V gives CDR1 SGHKS, CDR2 YYEKEE (reference sequence). This CDR3 spans 15 amino acids. V dropped 4 bases and J dropped 7; count of bases not matched to a gene: 8. As DNA, the CDR3 is TGTGCCAGCAGCCATATGACAGGGGGCAGGCAGCCCCAGCATTTT. Residues: CASSHMTGGRQPQHF.

This clonotype turned up a few times. The chain employs TRBV19 and TRBJ1-2; the match to TRBD1 covers 9 bases. Germline V gene data show CDR1 as LNHDA and CDR2 as SQIVND (reference sequence). V trimming: 3 bases; J trimming: 7 bases; junction bases outside the gene matches: 9. The CDR3 is 15 amino acids. CDR3 nucleotide sequence: TGTGCCAGTAGTATCACTCCCGGGACAGGGAGTGGCTACACCTTC. It is translated as CASSITPGTGSGYTF. Using reference TRBV19 and TRBJ1-2 for the parts outside the CDR3, the full variable domain is DGGITQSPKYLFRKEGQNVTLSCEQNLNHDAMYWYRQDPGQGLRLIYYSQIVNDFQKGDIAEGYSVSREKKESFPLTVTSAQKNPTAFYLCASSITPGTGSGYTFGSGTRLTVV.

This clonotype appeared many times. The rearrangement uses TRBV19 and TRBJ2-5; D might be TRBD1 (6 bases). Trimming took off 4 bases at V and 3 bases at J, with 9 bases between the two ends. Germline CDR1 LNHDA, CDR2 SQIVND (reference sequence). This CDR3 is 13 amino acids long. CDR3 amino acids: CASSTNREETQYF. CDR3 DNA: TGTGCCAGTAGTACCAACAGGGAAGAGACCCAGTACTTC.

This clonotype was picked up a small number of times. The rearrangement links TRBV11-3 to TRBJ2-3; 7 bases agree with TRBD2. The CDR3 length is 15 residues. Trimming at V came to 0 bases and at J to 4 bases, leaving 4 bases not matched to a gene. CDR1 and CDR2 from the germline V gene are SGHNT and YENEEA. The CDR3 loop reads CASSLEGGSADTQYF. The CDR3 DNA reads TGTGCCAGCAGCTTAGAGGGCGGGAGTGCAGATACGCAGTATTTT.